Shown below are 10 T cell receptor beta chains from a single sample sequenced in a study of tumor and adjacent non-tumor tissue in lung cancer. RNA was extracted from bulk tissue without any cell sorting. Three rounds of nested PCR, following a modified ARM-PCR protocol, produced the TCRbeta library. TCRdb reprocessed the multiplex PCR reads via MiXCR and lists one record per CDR3 protein. The top ten clones hold 37% of a sample with some 99,000 distinct CDR3 sequences, roughly 74% of them seen once. Sequencing used lung tumor tissue. These receptors all stem from an older woman with non-small cell lung cancer.

Turning to this clonotype: The junction departs from germline at one end; a sequencing error may be responsible. The chain employs TRBV6-5 and TRBJ2-2, with D possibly being TRBD2 (5 bases). CDR1 and CDR2 (germline): MNHEY, SVGAGI. The CDR3 has 13 amino acids. This chain's CDR3 is CASSYDSGTGAVF. CDR3 DNA: TGTGCCAGCAGTTATGATTCGGGAACCGGAGCTGTTTTT.

The chain employs TRBV20-1 and TRBJ2-1; TRBD1 or TRBD2 may be the D gene (5 bases each). Germline-derived CDR1 and CDR2 are DFQATT and SNEGSKA (reference sequence). The CDR3 is 12 amino acids. CDR3 protein: CTAYGTHNEQFF. The CDR3, as DNA: TGCACTGCATACGGGACGCACAATGAGCAGTTCTTC.

This clonotype was seen ten or more times. The V and J genes are TRBV20-1 and TRBJ2-7; the match to TRBD2 covers 10 bases. The germline V gene encodes CDR1 DFQATT and CDR2 SNEGSKA (reference sequence). The CDR3 runs to 14 residues. The junction had 5 bases not matched to a gene; V was cut back by 3 bases and J by 3 bases. The CDR3 DNA is TGCAGTGCTAGCAACCTAGCGGGGGACTACGAGCAGTACTTC. This codes for CSASNLAGDYEQYF.

This clonotype was recorded at least ten times. The rearrangement uses TRBV6-5 and TRBJ1-1; D unclear. The V gene's germline CDR1 is MNHEY and CDR2 SVGAGI. The CDR3 has 13 amino acids. V lost 6 bases and J 0 bases, leaving 8 bases between the germline ends. The CDR3 loop reads CASSSDVNTEAFF. The CDR3 nucleotides read TGTGCCAGCAGCTCGGACGTGAACACTGAAGCTTTCTTT.

This clonotype was picked up many times. The chain joins TRBV29-1 to TRBJ2-5; D ambiguous. Germline assignment: CDR1 SQVTM and CDR2 ANQGSEA. The CDR3 runs 23 residues. The CDR3 region is CNHFRCQVQFYGLSENDEWTQYF. The CDR3 DNA follows: TGCAACCACTTCCGCTGTCAAGTCCAGTTCTACGGGCTCTCGGAGAATGACGAGTGGACCCAGTACTTC.

Details on this clonotype: A much larger clone sits a single nucleotide away, making a read error possible. The chain joins TRBV6-2 or TRBV6-3 to TRBJ1-2; D is possibly TRBD1 (6 bases). CDR1 and CDR2 (germline): MNHEY, SVGEGT. This CDR3 is built from 16 residues. CDR3 bases: TGTGCCAGCAGCGCCTCGGGGACAAGATCTAAATATGGCTACACCTTC. It specifies CASSASGTRSKYGYTF.

Remarks on this clonotype: Mismatch with germline at one junction end may stem from a read error. V is TRBV20-1 and J is TRBJ2-2; perhaps TRBD1 as D (6 bases). CDR1 and CDR2 (germline): DFQATT, SNEGSKA (reference sequence). The CDR3 extends over 12 amino acids. CDR3 coding DNA: TGTAGTGCTAATGGACAGACCGGGGTGCTGTCTTTT. Protein product: CSANGQTGVLSF.

This clonotype was counted many times. The CDR3 sequence is CSAPRQATNEKLFF. The CDR3 DNA sequence: TGCAGTGCCCCCCGACAAGCAACTAATGAAAAACTGTTTTTT. This chain connects TRBV20-1 to TRBJ1-4; D is unresolved. The germline CDR1 and CDR2 sequences are DFQATT and SNEGSKA (reference sequence). The CDR3 totals 14 residues. V was trimmed by 6 bases and J by 0 bases, leaving 11 bases between them.

This clonotype was counted at least ten times. The CDR3 loop is CSASGGWNSPLHF. In nucleotides, the CDR3 is TGCAGTGCTAGTGGGGGGTGGAATTCACCCCTCCACTTT. The chain uses TRBV20-1 and TRBJ1-6; possible D gene TRBD1, 5 bases. The CDR3 spans 13 residues. The ends were cut back, 3 bases at V and 7 bases at J, with 10 bases in the middle. The germline CDR1 and CDR2 sequences are DFQATT and SNEGSKA (reference sequence).

Details on this clonotype: Since no conserved phenylalanine or tryptophan closes the CDR3, a read error is the likely cause. No DNA is shown, since the ends of the CDR3 on it are uncertain; the CDR3 is the one TCRdb lists. This chain links TRBV11-3 with TRBJ2-1; the DNA was not used to check the table's D call, TRBD1. Germline loops: CDR1 SGHNT, CDR2 YENEEA. Counting both end residues, the CDR3 totals 18 amino acids. CDR3 amino acids: CASMQGRGGPAGINEELV.